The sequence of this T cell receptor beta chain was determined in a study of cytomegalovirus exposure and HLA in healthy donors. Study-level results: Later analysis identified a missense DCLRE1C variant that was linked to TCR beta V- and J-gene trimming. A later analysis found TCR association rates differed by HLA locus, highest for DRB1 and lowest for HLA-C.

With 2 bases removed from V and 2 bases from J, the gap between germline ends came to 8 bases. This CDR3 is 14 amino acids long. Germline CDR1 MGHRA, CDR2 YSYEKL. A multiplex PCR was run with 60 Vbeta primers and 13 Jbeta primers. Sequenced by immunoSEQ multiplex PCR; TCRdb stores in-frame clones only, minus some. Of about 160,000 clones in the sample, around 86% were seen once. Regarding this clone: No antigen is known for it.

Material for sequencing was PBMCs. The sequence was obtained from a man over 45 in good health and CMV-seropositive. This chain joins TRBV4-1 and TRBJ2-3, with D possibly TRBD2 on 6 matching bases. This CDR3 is CASSQRLDTDTQYF. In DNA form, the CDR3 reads TGCGCCAGCAGCCAAAGACTAGACACAGATACGCAGTATTTT.